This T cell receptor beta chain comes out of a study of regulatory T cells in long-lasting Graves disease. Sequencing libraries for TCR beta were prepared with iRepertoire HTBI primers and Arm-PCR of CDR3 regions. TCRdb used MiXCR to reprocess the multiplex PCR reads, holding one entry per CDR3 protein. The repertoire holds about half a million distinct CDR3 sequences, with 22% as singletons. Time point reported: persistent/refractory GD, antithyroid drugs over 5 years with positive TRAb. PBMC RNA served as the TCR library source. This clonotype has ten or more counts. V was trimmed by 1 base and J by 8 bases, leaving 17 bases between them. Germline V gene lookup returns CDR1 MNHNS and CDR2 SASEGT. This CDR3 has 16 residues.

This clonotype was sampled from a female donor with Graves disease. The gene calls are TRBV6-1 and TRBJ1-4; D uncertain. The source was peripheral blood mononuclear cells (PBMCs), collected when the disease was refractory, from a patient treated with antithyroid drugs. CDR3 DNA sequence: TGTGCCAGCAGTGAAGTCCCAGCAGGCCCCGCCGAAAAACTGTTTTTT. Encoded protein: CASSEVPAGPAEKLFF.